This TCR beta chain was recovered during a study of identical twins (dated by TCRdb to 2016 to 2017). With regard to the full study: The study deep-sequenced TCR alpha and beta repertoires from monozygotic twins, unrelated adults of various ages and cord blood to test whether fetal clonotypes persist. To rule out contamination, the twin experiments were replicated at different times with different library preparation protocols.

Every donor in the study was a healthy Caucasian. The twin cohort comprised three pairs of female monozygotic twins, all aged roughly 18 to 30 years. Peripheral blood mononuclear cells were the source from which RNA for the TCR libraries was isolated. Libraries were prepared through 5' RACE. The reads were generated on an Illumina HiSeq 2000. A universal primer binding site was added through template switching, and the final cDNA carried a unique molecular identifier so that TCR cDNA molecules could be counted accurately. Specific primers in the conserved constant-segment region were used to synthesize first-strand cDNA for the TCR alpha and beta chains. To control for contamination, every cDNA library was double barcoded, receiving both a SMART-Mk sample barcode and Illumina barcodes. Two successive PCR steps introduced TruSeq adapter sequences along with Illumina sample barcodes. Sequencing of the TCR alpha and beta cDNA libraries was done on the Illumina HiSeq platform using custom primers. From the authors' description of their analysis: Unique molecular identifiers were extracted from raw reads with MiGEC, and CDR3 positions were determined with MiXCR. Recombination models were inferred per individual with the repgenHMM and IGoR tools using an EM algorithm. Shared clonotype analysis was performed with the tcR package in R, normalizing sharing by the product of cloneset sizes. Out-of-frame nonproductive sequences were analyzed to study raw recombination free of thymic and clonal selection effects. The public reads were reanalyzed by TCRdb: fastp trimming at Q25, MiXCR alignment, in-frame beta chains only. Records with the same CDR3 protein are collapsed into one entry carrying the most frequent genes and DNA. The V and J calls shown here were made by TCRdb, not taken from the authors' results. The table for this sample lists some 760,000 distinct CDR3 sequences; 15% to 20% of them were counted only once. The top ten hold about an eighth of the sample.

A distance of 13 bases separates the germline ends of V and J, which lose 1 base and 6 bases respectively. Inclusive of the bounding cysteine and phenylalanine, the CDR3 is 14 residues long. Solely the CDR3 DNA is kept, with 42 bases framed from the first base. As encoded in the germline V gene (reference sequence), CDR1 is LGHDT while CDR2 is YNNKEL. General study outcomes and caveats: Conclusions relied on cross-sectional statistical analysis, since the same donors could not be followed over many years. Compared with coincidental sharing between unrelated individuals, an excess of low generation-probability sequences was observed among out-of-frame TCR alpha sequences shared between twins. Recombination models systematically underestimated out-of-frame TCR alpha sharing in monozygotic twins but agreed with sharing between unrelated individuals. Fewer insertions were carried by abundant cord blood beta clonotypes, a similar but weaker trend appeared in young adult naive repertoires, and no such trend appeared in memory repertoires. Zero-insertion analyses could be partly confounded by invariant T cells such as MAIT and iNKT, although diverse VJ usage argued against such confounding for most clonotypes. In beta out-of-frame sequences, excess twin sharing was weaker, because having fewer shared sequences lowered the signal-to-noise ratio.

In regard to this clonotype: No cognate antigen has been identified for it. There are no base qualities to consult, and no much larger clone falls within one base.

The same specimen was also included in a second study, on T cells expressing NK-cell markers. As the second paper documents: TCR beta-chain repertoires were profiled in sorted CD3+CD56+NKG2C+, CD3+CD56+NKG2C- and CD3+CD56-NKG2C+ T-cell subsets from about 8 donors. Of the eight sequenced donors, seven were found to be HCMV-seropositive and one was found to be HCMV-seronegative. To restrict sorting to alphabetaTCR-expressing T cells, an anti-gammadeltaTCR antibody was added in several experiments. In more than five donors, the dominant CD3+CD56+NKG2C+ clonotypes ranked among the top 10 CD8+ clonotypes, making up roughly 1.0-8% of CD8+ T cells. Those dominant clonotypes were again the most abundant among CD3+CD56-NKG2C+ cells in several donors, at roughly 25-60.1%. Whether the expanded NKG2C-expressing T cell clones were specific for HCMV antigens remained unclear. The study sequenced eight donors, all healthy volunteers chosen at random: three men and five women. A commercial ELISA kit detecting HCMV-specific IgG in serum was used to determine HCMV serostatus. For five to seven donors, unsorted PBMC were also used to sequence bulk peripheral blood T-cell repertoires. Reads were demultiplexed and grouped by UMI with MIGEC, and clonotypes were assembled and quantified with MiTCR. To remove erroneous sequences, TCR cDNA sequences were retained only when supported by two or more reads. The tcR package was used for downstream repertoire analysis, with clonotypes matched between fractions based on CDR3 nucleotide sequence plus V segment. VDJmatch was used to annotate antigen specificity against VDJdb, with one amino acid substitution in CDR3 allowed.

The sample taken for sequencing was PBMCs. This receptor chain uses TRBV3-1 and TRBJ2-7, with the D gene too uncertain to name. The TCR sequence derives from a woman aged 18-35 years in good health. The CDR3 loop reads CASSQVHPPFEQYF. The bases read TGTGCCAGCAGCCAAGTACACCCGCCGTTCGAGCAGTACTTC.